The next 9 T cell receptor beta chains were all read from a single sample in a study of blood T cells in healthy people across ages. Through a sample-barcoded 5' primer and a J-beta primer mix, a second PCR was run for roughly 7 to 12 cycles. TCRdb itself ran the 5' RACE reads through MiXCR, one entry per CDR3 protein. The sample consists of roughly 1.5 million distinct CDR3 sequences, under 55% of them appearing once. Sequencing input: blood. All receptors come from a woman between 18 and 29 years old in good health.

This clonotype was seen a handful of times. The chain links TRBV15 to TRBJ1-5; 8 bases are shared with TRBD1. Germline V CDR1 and CDR2: LNHNV, YYDKDF (reference sequence). V was pared by 3 bases and J by 6 bases, with 7 bases of the junction left unmatched. The CDR3 runs 15 residues. DNA of the CDR3: TGTGCCACCAGCAGCTACGACAGGGGAGGTCAGCCCCAGCATTTT. This codes for CATSSYDRGGQPQHF.

This clonotype was counted only a few times. The rearrangement links TRBV4-1 to TRBJ2-5; D gene ambiguous. V was shortened by 4 bases and J by 5 bases, with 17 bases between the two germline ends. Germline values: CDR1 MGHRA, CDR2 YSYEKL. This CDR3 region has 15 residues. The CDR3 DNA sequence: TGCGCCAGCAGCCTTCCGACCGCCCTCCCGGAGACCCAGTACTTC. Amino acids: CASSLPTALPETQYF.

The chain uses TRBV6-2 or TRBV6-3 and TRBJ1-1, with a weak D call TRBD1 (6 bases). The CDR3 runs 14 residues. V lost 1 base and J lost 3, with 9 bases in between. Germline values: CDR1 MNHEY, CDR2 SVGEGT. CDR3 sequence: CASSYFWGHTEAFF. Here the CDR3 DNA reads TGTGCCAGCAGTTACTTCTGGGGGCACACTGAAGCTTTCTTT.

The V and J genes are TRBV5-1 and TRBJ2-1, with 8 bases fitting TRBD1. Trimming cost V 7 bases and J 6 bases; bases outside gene matches: 12. The CDR3 is 15 residues long. In germline, CDR1 is SGHRS, CDR2 YFSETQ. Here the CDR3 DNA reads TGCGCCAGCTCGCCCATGGGACAGGAGATCAATGAGCAGTTCTTC. It specifies CASSPMGQEINEQFF. Together with reference TRBV5-1 and TRBJ2-1, the CDR3 gives the full variable domain: KAGVTQTPRYLIKTRGQQVTLSCSPISGHRSVSWYQQTPGQGLQFLFEYFSETQRNKGNFPGRFSGRQFSNSRSEMNVSTLELGDSALYLCASSPMGQEINEQFFGPGTRLTVL.

The rearrangement uses TRBV7-9 and TRBJ1-5, with D possibly being TRBD1 (5 bases). This CDR3 has 20 residues. Trimming shortened V by 3 bases and J by 0 bases, and 24 bases separated the two germline ends. From germline, CDR1 is SEHNR and CDR2 FQNEAQ (reference sequence). CDR3 in DNA: TGTGCCAGCAGCTTCATACCAATAACACACGGGGGATATAGCAATCAGCCCCAGCATTTT. Residues: CASSFIPITHGGYSNQPQHF.

The chain has TRBV12-3 or TRBV12-4 and TRBJ2-7; 8 bases align to TRBD2. The CDR3 is 15 residues long. With V trimmed by 6 bases and J by 0 bases, 7 bases remained unmatched. The CDR3 protein is CASRGASGYSYEQYF. The CDR3 region has the DNA TGTGCCAGCAGGGGGGCTAGCGGGTACTCCTACGAGCAGTACTTC.

The chain carries TRBV12-3 or TRBV12-4 and TRBJ1-2, with 10 bases matching TRBD1. After removal of 9 bases from V and 8 bases from J, the junction contained 15 bases not matched to a gene. The CDR3 totals 15 residues. DNA for the CDR3: TGTGCCAGTTCCGGACAGGGGGTTTTGTATTTAGGCTACACCTTC. Translated, it gives CASSGQGVLYLGYTF.

The V and J genes are TRBV27 and TRBJ2-7, with D possibly TRBD2 on 6 matching bases. This CDR3 comprises 13 residues. Germline V gene lookup returns CDR1 MNHEY and CDR2 SMNVEV (reference sequence). V was clipped by 6 bases and J by 1 base, with 10 bases between them. The CDR3 sequence: CASRHGRSYEQYF. DNA of the CDR3: TGTGCCAGCAGGCATGGGAGGTCCTACGAGCAGTACTTC.

The rearrangement joins TRBV27 to TRBJ2-7; 8 nucleotides match TRBD1. Germline V gene sequence: CDR1 MNHEY, CDR2 SMNVEV (reference sequence). J gave up 7 bases and V 0 bases, and 8 bases lay outside the gene matches. The CDR3 runs to 15 residues. The CDR3 spells CASSLSGTGKNEQYF. The CDR3 DNA reads TGTGCCAGCAGTTTATCCGGGACAGGCAAGAATGAGCAGTACTTC.